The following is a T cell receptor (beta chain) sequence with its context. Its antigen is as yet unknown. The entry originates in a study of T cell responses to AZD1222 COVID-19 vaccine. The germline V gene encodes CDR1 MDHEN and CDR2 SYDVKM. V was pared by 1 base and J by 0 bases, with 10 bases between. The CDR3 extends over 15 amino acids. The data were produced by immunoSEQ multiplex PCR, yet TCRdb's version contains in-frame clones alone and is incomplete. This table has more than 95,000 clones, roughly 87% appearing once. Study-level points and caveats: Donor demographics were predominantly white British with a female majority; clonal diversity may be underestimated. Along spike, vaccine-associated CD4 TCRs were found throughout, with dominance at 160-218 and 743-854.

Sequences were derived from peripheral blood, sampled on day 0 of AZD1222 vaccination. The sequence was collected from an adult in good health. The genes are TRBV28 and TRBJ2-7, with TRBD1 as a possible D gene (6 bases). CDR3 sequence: CASSLLQGSSYEQYF. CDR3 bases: TGTGCCAGCAGTTTATTGCAGGGGTCCTCCTACGAGCAGTACTTC.